Described below is a single T cell receptor beta chain sequence and its context. The CDR3 contains 14 residues. V was pared by 4 bases and J by 0 bases, with 9 bases between. CDR1 LGHNA and CDR2 YNFKEQ come from the germline V gene. Some clones are missing from TCRdb's copy, which holds only in-frame ones; the method was immunoSEQ multiplex PCR. There are about 7,600 clones in the sample; 75% to 85% occur only once, and roughly 2.5% lies in the top ten. This sample stems from a study of tumor T cells in aggressive B-cell lymphoma. The clonotype comes from an adult with diffuse large B cell lymphoma. The rearrangement links TRBV4-2 to TRBJ1-1; possible D gene TRBD1, 5 bases. The sample was tumor tissue. In nucleotides, the CDR3 is TGTGCCAGCAGCCTAGGGGTTATGAACACTGAAGCTTTCTTT. Its translation: CASSLGVMNTEAFF.